This section outlines one T cell receptor (beta chain) sequence together with its context. Which cohort a participant joined came from the clinical history participants gave. Donors in Cohort 3 who had recovered were those with two negative PCRs, healthcare professional clearance, or resolution of their symptoms. Original processing methods: Reference gene primer amplification gave nucleated cell count estimates. TCRdb keeps only in-frame clones here, not all; method: immunoSEQ multiplex PCR. That table gives V, J and clone size, and the DNA gave D and trimming. The sample includes about 140,000 clones, approximately 78% of them seen just once. The source of the sample is a study of blood T cell repertoires in COVID-19. Across the whole study: Samples of COVID-19 (acute and convalescent) were obtained from the United States, Italy and Spain.

CDR3 length equals 18 residues. With V trimmed by 0 bases and J by 4 bases, 6 bases remained unmatched. CDR1 and CDR2 (germline): LNHNV, YYDKDF (reference sequence). Input material: PBMCs or T cells enriched from blood (not recorded which). The TCR comes from a woman aged 45-65 years who had recovered from COVID-19. V is TRBV15 and J is TRBJ2-2; 12 positions agree with TRBD2. For the CDR3, the DNA is TGTGCCACCAGCAGAGATGCGCTAGCGGGGGGGCCCACCGGGGAGCTGTTTTTT. Translated, it gives CATSRDALAGGPTGELFF.